Listed here is a single T cell receptor beta chain. As yet, its antigen is unknown. The entry originates in a study of Tregs in tolerant kidney transplant recipients. Study information: Recipients received nonmyeloablative bone marrow transplants from related graft donors, with transient mixed chimerism.

Unstimulated regulatory T cells (CD4+CD25+CD127-), CD4+CD25- non-regulatory cells, CD4 and CD8 cells were FACS-sorted from thawed PBMCs. The table came from immunoSEQ multiplex PCR; TCRdb's copy has only in-frame clones and leaves some out. Among about 77,000 clones listed, approximately 98% were seen once. Trimming removed 5 bases from V and 1 base from J, with 10 bases in between. Germline V CDR1 and CDR2: SGDLS, YYNGEE. The CDR3 runs 14 residues. Findings and limits, study-wide: Changing PCR primers prevented nucleotide comparison between some patients' samples. No direct test of biological reproducibility was done here.

The sequence came from a human donor who received a combined kidney and bone marrow transplant. The sequences come from CD4+ T cells from blood, collected before the transplant. This chain links TRBV9 with TRBJ2-1; possibly TRBD1 for D (5 bases). CDR3 loop: CASSQGSSYNEQFF. DNA of the CDR3: TGTGCCAGCAGTCAGGGATCGTCCTACAATGAGCAGTTCTTC.